This TCR beta chain was captured by sequencing in a study of vaccination and CD4 T cells after COVID-19. A remark on this clonotype: Its antigen is undetermined.

Oncomine TCR Beta short-read sequencing was applied to DNA from cultured CD4+ T cells. TCRdb passed the PCR reads through MiXCR, listing each CDR3 protein once. The repertoire holds approximately 15,000 distinct CDR3 sequences, with about 48% as singletons. Treatment meaning: approximately nine-day PBMC culture with coronavirus spike peptide pools or control peptides (ViraFEST assay). First, ViraFEST expanded antigen-specific T cells with peptide pools, and next it sequenced the TCRs. CDR1 SGHTA and CDR2 FQGTGA come from the germline V gene. V shed 0 bases and J shed 0 bases, with 0 bases lying between them. The CDR3 runs 14 residues.

This chain connects TRBV7-3 to TRBJ1-6, with D uncertain. Sequenced here: CD4+ T cells from blood, cultured in vitro, sampled before SARS-CoV-2 vaccination. The source is a human donor who had recovered from COVID-19. CDR3 residues: CASSLTSYNSPLHF. For the CDR3, the DNA is TGTGCCAGCAGCTTAACCTCCTATAATTCACCCCTCCACTTT.